What follows describes a single TCR beta chain. This specimen belongs to a study of blood T cell repertoires in COVID-19. V gave up 5 bases and J gave up 0 bases, with 4 bases separating them. Germline CDR1 is SNHLY and CDR2 is FYNNEI. The CDR3 is made up of 13 amino acids. Here immunoSEQ multiplex PCR was the method, and the copy in TCRdb shows in-frame clones only, minus some. The profile shows 130,000 or so clones, 84% of them singletons. Participants' own reports of clinical history determined their cohort assignment. The clonotype comes from a man between 35 and 55 years old with acute COVID-19. The chain combines TRBV2 with TRBJ2-2; no firm D call. The sequencing input was PBMCs or T cells enriched from blood (not recorded which). The chain's CDR3 is CASSIANTGELFF. CDR3 in DNA: TGTGCCAGCAGTATCGCGAACACCGGGGAGCTGTTTTTT.